A selection of T cell receptor beta chains follows, all from one sample in a study of cytomegalovirus exposure and HLA in healthy donors. Here immunoSEQ multiplex PCR was the method, and the copy in TCRdb shows in-frame clones only, minus some. This sample has over 40,000 clones, with around 90% found just once. What was sequenced was PBMCs. All receptors come from a middle-aged woman in good health and CMV-seropositive. The CDR3 runs from the conserved cysteine through the conserved F or W. The D gene is left open where the match is weak. Clone size is not always given. Where it is, it says once, few, many or a class for expanded clones.

cdr3_length: 14
clone_size: -
d_call: TRBD1
v_call: TRBV18
j_call: TRBJ2-7
cdr3_aa: CASSPTGTAYEQYF
cdr3_nt: TGTGCCAGCTCACCTACAGGGACAGCCTACGAGCAGTACTTC

cdr3_length: 14
clone_size: -
d_call: TRBD1
v_call: TRBV14
j_call: TRBJ2-1
cdr3_aa: CASSRPGTGYEQFF
cdr3_nt: TGTGCCAGCAGCCGACCCGGGACAGGGTATGAGCAGTTCTTC

cdr3_length: 13
clone_size: -
d_call: -
v_call: TRBV6-1
j_call: TRBJ1-2
cdr3_aa: CASSPDGVSGYTF
cdr3_nt: TGTGCCAGCAGTCCCGATGGAGTCAGCGGCTACACCTTC

cdr3_length: 16
clone_size: -
d_call: TRBD1
v_call: TRBV7-9
j_call: TRBJ1-1
cdr3_aa: CASSPWGGQGINEAFF
cdr3_nt: TGTGCCAGCAGCCCCTGGGGCGGACAGGGAATTAATGAAGCTTTCTTT

cdr3_length: 16
clone_size: -
d_call: -
v_call: TRBV9
j_call: TRBJ2-1
cdr3_aa: CASSVATTDHYNEQFF
cdr3_nt: TGTGCCAGCAGTGTAGCGACCACAGACCACTACAATGAGCAGTTCTTC

cdr3_length: 13
clone_size: -
d_call: -
v_call: TRBV19
j_call: TRBJ1-1
cdr3_aa: CASYDGANTEAFF
cdr3_nt: TGTGCCTCTTACGACGGAGCGAACACTGAAGCTTTCTTT

cdr3_length: 15
clone_size: few
d_call: -
v_call: TRBV19
j_call: TRBJ2-5
cdr3_aa: CASRPGGASGETQYF
cdr3_nt: TGTGCCAGTAGGCCGGGTGGGGCCTCAGGGGAGACCCAGTACTTC

cdr3_length: 17
clone_size: once
d_call: -
v_call: TRBV30
j_call: TRBJ1-3
cdr3_aa: CTWSGYPGSVSGNTIYF
cdr3_nt: TGTACCTGGAGTGGGTACCCTGGCAGCGTCTCTGGAAACACCATATATTTT

cdr3_length: 16
clone_size: -
d_call: -
v_call: TRBV18
j_call: TRBJ1-2
cdr3_aa: CASSSLSPREFYGYTF
cdr3_nt: TGTGCCAGCTCATCGCTTTCGCCCAGGGAATTCTATGGCTACACCTTC

cdr3_length: 13
clone_size: -
d_call: -
v_call: TRBV7-3
j_call: TRBJ1-5
cdr3_aa: CASSQTVNQPQHF
cdr3_nt: TGTGCCAGCAGCCAGACAGTCAATCAGCCCCAGCATTTT

cdr3_length: 16
clone_size: -
d_call: -
v_call: TRBV19
j_call: TRBJ2-1
cdr3_aa: CASRIGGGVDYNEQFF
cdr3_nt: TGTGCCAGTAGAATAGGTGGCGGGGTTGACTACAATGAGCAGTTCTTC

cdr3_length: 15
clone_size: -
d_call: -
v_call: TRBV5-6
j_call: TRBJ2-6
cdr3_aa: CASTTGFSGANVLTF
cdr3_nt: TGTGCCAGCACAACAGGTTTCTCTGGGGCCAACGTCCTGACTTTC

cdr3_length: 14
clone_size: -
d_call: TRBD1
v_call: TRBV2
j_call: TRBJ1-1
cdr3_aa: CASGTGVGGTEAFF
cdr3_nt: TGTGCCAGCGGGACAGGGGTGGGTGGCACTGAAGCTTTCTTT

cdr3_length: 15
clone_size: -
d_call: -
v_call: TRBV27
j_call: TRBJ1-1
cdr3_aa: CASSGREKMNTEAFF
cdr3_nt: TGTGCCAGCAGTGGCAGGGAAAAGATGAACACTGAAGCTTTCTTT

cdr3_length: 16
clone_size: -
d_call: -
v_call: TRBV11-2
j_call: TRBJ1-1
cdr3_aa: CASSPPGGNMNTEAFF
cdr3_nt: TGTGCCAGCAGCCCTCCGGGGGGAAACATGAACACTGAAGCTTTCTTT

cdr3_length: 15
clone_size: few
d_call: TRBD2
v_call: TRBV10-3
j_call: TRBJ2-5
cdr3_aa: CAISGNSGNQETQYF
cdr3_nt: TGTGCCATCAGTGGTAATAGCGGGAACCAAGAGACCCAGTACTTC

cdr3_length: 14
clone_size: -
d_call: -
v_call: TRBV5-1
j_call: TRBJ2-2
cdr3_aa: CASEPGSGAGELFF
cdr3_nt: TGCGCCAGCGAACCCGGCTCAGGGGCCGGGGAGCTGTTTTTT

cdr3_length: 16
clone_size: -
d_call: -
v_call: TRBV7-9
j_call: TRBJ1-2
cdr3_aa: CASEPGSGELGYGYTF
cdr3_nt: TGTGCCAGCGAGCCGGGCTCGGGGGAACTCGGCTATGGCTACACCTTC

cdr3_length: 16
clone_size: once
d_call: -
v_call: TRBV2
j_call: TRBJ2-2
cdr3_aa: CASSVRRGLNTGELFF
cdr3_nt: TGTGCCAGCAGTGTCAGGAGGGGTCTAAACACCGGGGAGCTGTTTTTT

cdr3_length: 13
clone_size: few
d_call: -
v_call: TRBV11-3
j_call: TRBJ1-1
cdr3_aa: CASSLGRGGEAFF
cdr3_nt: TGTGCCAGCAGCTTAGGTAGGGGGGGTGAAGCTTTCTTT

cdr3_length: 16
clone_size: -
d_call: TRBD2
v_call: TRBV15
j_call: TRBJ2-2
cdr3_aa: CATSRPTSGRTGELFF
cdr3_nt: TGTGCCACCAGCAGACCGACTAGCGGGAGGACCGGGGAGCTGTTTTTT

cdr3_length: 14
clone_size: -
d_call: TRBD2
v_call: TRBV28
j_call: TRBJ2-7
cdr3_aa: CASFSTSGSYEQYF
cdr3_nt: TGTGCCAGCTTCTCGACTAGCGGGTCCTACGAGCAGTACTTC

cdr3_length: 15
clone_size: -
d_call: -
v_call: TRBV5-1
j_call: TRBJ1-6
cdr3_aa: CASSPTGPYNSPLHF
cdr3_nt: TGCGCCAGCAGCCCGACAGGTCCTTACAATTCACCCCTCCACTTT

cdr3_length: 16
clone_size: few
d_call: -
v_call: TRBV5-1
j_call: TRBJ2-2
cdr3_aa: CASSLTGAPNTGELFF
cdr3_nt: TGCGCCAGCAGCTTGACCGGTGCTCCGAACACCGGGGAGCTGTTTTTT

cdr3_length: 18
clone_size: -
d_call: TRBD1
v_call: TRBV7-7
j_call: TRBJ1-1
cdr3_aa: CASSLVGGTGRSGTEAFF
cdr3_nt: TGTGCCAGCAGCTTAGTAGGTGGGACAGGGAGATCAGGCACTGAAGCTTTCTTT

cdr3_length: 16
clone_size: once
d_call: TRBD1
v_call: TRBV11-1
j_call: TRBJ1-2
cdr3_aa: CASSLQQGGPIYGYTF
cdr3_nt: TGTGCCAGCAGCCTTCAGCAGGGGGGCCCGATCTATGGCTACACCTTC

cdr3_length: 14
clone_size: -
d_call: -
v_call: TRBV9
j_call: TRBJ2-1
cdr3_aa: CASSVAPRYNEQFF
cdr3_nt: TGTGCCAGCAGCGTAGCTCCCAGGTACAATGAGCAGTTCTTC

cdr3_length: 13
clone_size: -
d_call: -
v_call: TRBV5-4
j_call: TRBJ2-2
cdr3_aa: CASSLSSTGELFF
cdr3_nt: TGTGCCAGCAGCTTGAGTAGCACCGGGGAGCTGTTTTTT

cdr3_length: 16
clone_size: -
d_call: -
v_call: TRBV4-1
j_call: TRBJ1-2
cdr3_aa: CASSQGGQANNFGYTF
cdr3_nt: TGCGCCAGCAGCCAAGGGGGGCAGGCCAATAATTTTGGCTACACCTTC

cdr3_length: 15
clone_size: -
d_call: TRBD1
v_call: TRBV7-2
j_call: TRBJ1-2
cdr3_aa: CASSPKTGPLYGYTF
cdr3_nt: TGTGCCAGCAGCCCAAAGACAGGGCCACTCTATGGCTACACCTTC

cdr3_length: 14
clone_size: -
d_call: -
v_call: TRBV7-2
j_call: TRBJ2-4
cdr3_aa: CASSFTGTSGLQYF
cdr3_nt: TGTGCCAGCAGCTTTACCGGGACATCGGGTCTTCAGTACTTC

cdr3_length: 14
clone_size: -
d_call: -
v_call: TRBV5-1
j_call: TRBJ1-4
cdr3_aa: CASSLGRGNEKLFF
cdr3_nt: TGCGCCAGCAGCTTGGGGAGAGGTAATGAAAAACTGTTTTTT